This passage covers 8 T cell receptor beta chains from one sample sequenced in a study of T cell repertoires in ileal Crohn's disease (dated by TCRdb to between 2018 and 2020). Receptor libraries were prepared by the immunoSEQ multiplex PCR assay. This is the immuneACCESS table as TCRdb keeps it, with only in-frame sequences that have V and J called. A part of the clones is gone; compared with another copy, unresolved V genes explain less than half, and the rest is unexplained. The table for this sample lists several thousand clones; 92% of them were counted only once. In total, the top ten clones hold 1.6% of the sample. The sequenced sample consisted of ileal tissue. Receptor source: an adult with Crohn's disease.

This chain uses TRBV7-2 with TRBJ1-2, with a tentative D call TRBD1 (5 bases). V lost 5 bases to trimming and J lost 7 bases, with 17 bases between them. The CDR3 totals 14 residues. Germline V gene data show CDR1 as SGHTA and CDR2 as FQGNSA. The CDR3 here is CASSPRGGRSGYTF. CDR3 DNA: TGTGCCAGCAGCCCCCGGGGGGGGAGGAGTGGCTACACCTTC.

The genes are TRBV18 and TRBJ1-4, with a weak D call TRBD1 (5 bases). The CDR3 sequence is 16 residues long. With 0 bases removed from V and 8 bases from J, the gap between germline ends came to 16 bases. Germline V CDR1 and CDR2: KGHSH, LQKENI. The CDR3 DNA reads TGTGCCAGCTCACCACCTTTCGGGCAGGGTATGGAAAAACTGTTTTTT. Translated, it gives CASSPPFGQGMEKLFF. Full variable domain (rest looked up from reference TRBV18 and TRBJ1-4): NAGVMQNPRHLVRRRGQEARLRCSPMKGHSHVYWYRQLPEEGLKFMVYLQKENIIDESGMPKERFSAEFPKEGPSILRIQQVVRGDSAAYFCASSPPFGQGMEKLFFGSGTQLSVL.

This chain uses TRBV7-9 with TRBJ2-3; TRBD1 matches 9 bases. The germline V gene has CDR1 SEHNR and CDR2 FQNEAQ (reference sequence). The J segment lost 4 bases and the V segment lost 1 base, leaving 3 bases of the junction unmatched. The CDR3 runs 15 residues. The CDR3 DNA reads TGTGCCAGCAGCTTAGTTGGGACAGGGTCAGATACGCAGTATTTT. Residues: CASSLVGTGSDTQYF.

V gene TRBV7-8 combines with J gene TRBJ2-1; 7 bases are a match to TRBD2. The V gene's germline CDR1 is SGHVS and CDR2 FQNEAQ. The junction had 14 bases not matched to a gene; V was cut back by 1 base and J by 8 bases. The CDR3 extends over 17 amino acids. The CDR3: CASSLGEFGRERDEQFF. The CDR3 nucleotides are TGTGCCAGCAGCTTAGGGGAATTCGGGCGGGAGCGGGATGAGCAGTTCTTC.

This clone appeared once. The rearrangement links TRBV28 to TRBJ1-2; TRBD1 agrees at 9 bases. J gave up 5 bases and V 7 bases, and 8 bases lay outside the gene matches. From germline, CDR1 is MDHEN and CDR2 SYDVKM. This CDR3 is 14 amino acids long. CDR3 in DNA: TGTGCCAGCACCCTCGTGACAGGGGGATATGGCTACACCTTC. As protein: CASTLVTGGYGYTF.

V usage is TRBV7-9 and J usage is TRBJ2-7, with D possibly matching TRBD2 (6 bases). CDR1 and CDR2 from the germline V gene are SEHNR and FQNEAQ (reference sequence). V dropped 0 bases and J dropped 2 bases, with 14 bases sitting between them. The CDR3 is made up of 16 amino acids. CDR3 in amino acids: CASSLAGGIGAYEQYF. The DNA of the CDR3 is TGTGCCAGCAGCTTAGCTGGGGGGATAGGGGCCTACGAGCAGTACTTC.

Only one count was recorded for this clone. The genes are TRBV27 and TRBJ2-7; 13 nucleotides line up with TRBD2. The germline V gene has CDR1 MNHEY and CDR2 SMNVEV (reference sequence). The trim removed 5 bases at V and 3 bases at J, leaving 7 bases unmatched. This CDR3 spans 16 amino acids. CDR3 loop: CASSIRTSGRVYEQYF. CDR3 sequence (DNA): TGTGCCAGCAGTATCCGGACTAGCGGGAGAGTCTACGAGCAGTACTTC.

This chain joins TRBV5-6 and TRBJ2-2; 9 bases agree with TRBD1. The CDR3 runs 16 residues. CDR1 and CDR2 (germline): SGHDT, YYEEEE. The ends lost 1 base at V and 4 bases at J; junction bases unmatched: 5. CDR3 nucleotide sequence: TGTGCCAGCAGCTTGTGGACAGGGGTAGGCACCGGGGAGCTGTTTTTT. Translation gives CASSLWTGVGTGELFF.